This T cell receptor beta chain was found in a study of T cells after posttransplantation cyclophosphamide. The V gene end was trimmed by 3 bases and the J gene end by 1 base; junction bases not matched to a gene: 0. CDR3 length: 14 amino acids. Germline assignment: CDR1 PRHDT and CDR2 FYEKMQ (reference sequence). Measured with immunoSEQ multiplex PCR; TCRdb has only the in-frame clones, and not every one. This repertoire shows about 21,000 clones, roughly 98% found once; its top ten account for 0.1% to 0.15%. This receptor was taken from a middle-aged man in good health, CMV-negative, and a related stem cell transplant donor. Sequenced sample: naive CD8+ T cells sorted from PBMCs. The rearrangement links TRBV13 to TRBJ1-5; 7 bases agree with TRBD1. The CDR3 nucleotides are TGTGCCAGCAGCTTGACAGGGAGCAATCAGCCCCAGCATTTT. Residues: CASSLTGSNQPQHF. Together with reference TRBV13 and TRBJ1-5, the CDR3 gives the full variable domain: AAGVIQSPRHLIKEKRETATLKCYPIPRHDTVYWYQQGPGQDPQFLISFYEKMQSDKGSIPDRFSAQQFSDYHSELNMSSLELGDSALYFCASSLTGSNQPQHFGDGTRLSIL.